This T cell receptor beta chain was identified in a study of PD-1 blockade in classical Hodgkin lymphoma (dated by TCRdb to 2018 to 2021). Study-level background: Nivolumab dosing was 3 mg/kg intravenously every 2 weeks, continuing until either disease progression or unacceptable toxicity. The study used CyTOF and TCR beta sequencing to define a peripheral blood immune signature of response to PD-1 blockade in classical Hodgkin lymphoma. The full study reports these points: By C4D1, a significant rise was seen in CD4+ TCR diversity but not in CD8+ TCR diversity (p=0.0027 vs p=0.16), and the rise was most apparent among complete responders (p=0.02). Trial patients with a complete response had baseline diversity similar to that of newly diagnosed patients, while partial responders and progressors had significantly lower diversity. Patients starting nivolumab less than 1 year after ASCT had lower diversity and were excluded from later analyses to avoid confounding by immune reconstitution. Only a single clinical trial cohort was studied, and what caused the repertoire differences, possibly disease activity or prior therapy, remained undefined. Baseline TCR diversity was reported to be lower in newly diagnosed patients than in healthy donors and to be lower still in relapsed/refractory patients.

The time point label here, explained by the study, means: cycle 4 day 1 (C4D1), after 5 to 7 weeks of nivolumab. Every trial patient had relapsed after autologous stem cell transplantation, and cohorts A, B and C differed in prior brentuximab vedotin exposure. A total of roughly 60 patients with relapsed/refractory classical Hodgkin lymphoma made up the trial cohort, and each patient's best overall response was complete response, partial response or progressive disease. In the multi-cohort phase II CheckMate 205 trial, trial patients received single-agent nivolumab. An independent review committee assessed best overall response by applying the 2007 International Working Group response criteria. Trial PBMCs were collected just before the start of nivolumab (C1D1) and during therapy at cycle 2 day 1 and cycle 4 day 1. Peripheral blood was collected in 8 mL Vacutainer Cell Preparation Tubes, from which PBMCs were isolated by centrifugation and then cryopreserved.

The junction carries 22 bases between V and J, which are trimmed by 3 bases and 3 bases respectively. The CDR3 goes from the cysteine to the phenylalanine over 18 residues. The retained sequence is limited to the CDR3, 54 bases, with the frame set at the first base. The CDR1 and CDR2 encoded by the germline V gene are SGDLS and YYNGEE. The Qiagen DNeasy kit was used to extract genomic DNA both from unsorted PBMCs and from the negatively selected CD4+ and CD8+ fractions. TCR beta CDR3 regions were subjected to amplification by immunoSEQ multiplex PCR with primers that anneal to V and J segments. A synthetic immune receptor repertoire was used to minimize amplification bias, and any remaining bias was removed computationally after sequencing. As for how the authors treated the data: Repertoire diversity was quantified as the Shannon entropy index using custom Python scripts. Unsorted, CD4+ and CD8+ repertoires were analyzed separately, except for combined analyses in which CD4+ and CD8+ sequences were merged in silico. A clone was considered expanded if an increase in frequency of at least 2-fold after treatment relative to C1D1 was found, and a pseudocount of 0.5 was applied to clones undetected at baseline. Singleton clones were defined as clones with 0 or 1 copy at C1D1, and non-singleton clones were defined as clones with 2 or more copies. By matching protein sequences in sorted samples from the same patient, clones expanded in unsorted samples were annotated as CD4+, CD8+ or unknown. Wilcoxon tests were applied to paired samples to test diversity changes from C1D1 to C4D1. TCRdb limited this immuneACCESS table to in-frame rearrangements with V and J called. A share of clones is missing; checked studies link under half to unresolved V genes, and the rest is unexplained. That table supplies the V and J calls and clone size; D and trimming were determined from the DNA. Present in this sample are around 60,000 clones, roughly 89% of which were seen just once. Approximately 10% of the sample lies in the top ten.

Points on this clone: Its antigen is still unknown. Per-nucleotide qualities are absent, and no much larger clonotype sits a single base away.

This sequence was found in a human donor with classical Hodgkin lymphoma. The chain is assembled from TRBV9 and TRBJ2-1; the D gene is possibly TRBD1, with 6 bases matching. Specimen: peripheral blood mononuclear cells (PBMCs), collected before the fourth cycle of nivolumab. The CDR3 reads as follows: CASSGKPRDIKHYNEQFF. DNA sequence: TGTGCCAGCAGCGGTAAACCCCGGGACATAAAGCACTACAATGAGCAGTTCTTC.